The 5 T cell receptor beta chains below were found in one sample sequenced in a study of T cell responses to AZD1222 COVID-19 vaccine. Only in-frame clones appear in the TCRdb table, and some are missing; sequencing was by immunoSEQ multiplex PCR. The repertoire has approximately 120,000 clones, about nine tenths of them found once; the top ten carry roughly 4.7%. The sequencing here drew on peripheral blood, taken on day 0 of AZD1222 vaccination. Receptors originate from an adult in good health.

This clone turned up a few times. The chain carries TRBV29-1 and TRBJ1-4, with TRBD1 as a possible D gene (6 bases). Deletions cut 4 bases from V and 7 bases from J, with 10 bases between. CDR1 is SQVTM and CDR2 is ANQGSEA in the germline V gene. The CDR3 is 12 residues long. Here the CDR3 DNA reads TGCAGCGTTGGAAGGGGGGGTGAAAAACTGTTTTTT. Its protein product is CSVGRGGEKLFF.

The chain recombines TRBV7-2 with TRBJ2-7; D remains ambiguous. Per the germline V gene, CDR1 is SGHTA and CDR2 is FQGNSA. V dropped 2 bases and J dropped 4 bases, with 12 bases sitting between them. This CDR3 comprises 14 residues. The CDR3 region has the DNA TGTGCCAGCAGCTTAAATCCAGGCAGTTACGAGCAGTACTTC. This gives the protein CASSLNPGSYEQYF. Drawing the rest from reference TRBV7-2 and TRBJ2-7, the complete variable domain is GAGVSQSPSNKVTEKGKDVELRCDPISGHTALYWYRQSLGQGLEFLIYFQGNSAPDKSGLPSDRFSAERTGGSVSTLTIQRTQQEDSAVYLCASSLNPGSYEQYFGPGTRLTVT.

The rearrangement joins TRBV7-3 to TRBJ1-1, with 7 bases fitting TRBD1. The trim removed 6 bases at V and 2 bases at J, leaving 6 bases unmatched. Germline V gives CDR1 SGHTA, CDR2 FQGTGA. The CDR3 sequence is 14 residues long. Here the CDR3 reads CASRLGGPNTEAFF. The CDR3 coding sequence is TGTGCCAGCAGATTAGGGGGCCCCAACACTGAAGCTTTCTTT.

This sequence joins TRBV19 and TRBJ2-7; D tentatively fits TRBD1 or TRBD2 (5 bases each). Germline V gives CDR1 LNHDA, CDR2 SQIVND (reference sequence). Trimming cost V 1 base and J 1 base, with 11 bases left between them. This CDR3 contains 15 residues. This chain's CDR3 is CASSIGGTASYEQYF. The CDR3 nucleotides read TGTGCCAGTAGTATAGGGGGGACGGCTTCCTACGAGCAGTACTTC.

The chain has TRBV7-8 and TRBJ2-3; 8 bases are a match to TRBD2. Germline lookup yields CDR1 SGHVS and CDR2 FQNEAQ. Germline trimming cut 2 bases from V and 3 bases from J; bases unmatched to any gene: 10. The CDR3 covers 17 residues. The DNA of the CDR3 is TGTGCCAGCAGCTTACTCCCCGGGGGGGCAAATACAGATACGCAGTATTTT. This codes for CASSLLPGGANTDTQYF.